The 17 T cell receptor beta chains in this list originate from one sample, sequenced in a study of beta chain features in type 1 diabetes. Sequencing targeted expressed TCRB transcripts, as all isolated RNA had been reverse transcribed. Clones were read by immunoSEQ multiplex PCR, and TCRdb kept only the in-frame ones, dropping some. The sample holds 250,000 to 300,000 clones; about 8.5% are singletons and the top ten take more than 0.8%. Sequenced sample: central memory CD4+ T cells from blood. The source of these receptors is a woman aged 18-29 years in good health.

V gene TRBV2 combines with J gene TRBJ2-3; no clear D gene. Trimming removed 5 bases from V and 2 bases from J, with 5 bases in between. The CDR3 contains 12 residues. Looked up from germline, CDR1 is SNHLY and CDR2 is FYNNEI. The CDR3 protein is CASSYHTDTQYF. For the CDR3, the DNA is TGTGCCAGCAGTTACCACACAGATACGCAGTATTTT.

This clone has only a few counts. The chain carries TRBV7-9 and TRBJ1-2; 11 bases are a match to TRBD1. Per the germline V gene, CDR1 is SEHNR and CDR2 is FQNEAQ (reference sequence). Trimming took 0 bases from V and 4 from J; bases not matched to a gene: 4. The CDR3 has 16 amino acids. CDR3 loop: CASSLAGTGGIYGYTF. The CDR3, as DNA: TGTGCCAGCAGCTTAGCCGGGACAGGGGGAATCTATGGCTACACCTTC.

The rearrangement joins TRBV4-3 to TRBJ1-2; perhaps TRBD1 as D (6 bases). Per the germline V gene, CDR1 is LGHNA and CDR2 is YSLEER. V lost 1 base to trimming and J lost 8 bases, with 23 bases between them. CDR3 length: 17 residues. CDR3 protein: CASSQAGHYRSPLGYTF. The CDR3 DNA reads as TGCGCCAGCAGCCAAGCGGGACACTACCGATCCCCCTTGGGCTACACCTTC.

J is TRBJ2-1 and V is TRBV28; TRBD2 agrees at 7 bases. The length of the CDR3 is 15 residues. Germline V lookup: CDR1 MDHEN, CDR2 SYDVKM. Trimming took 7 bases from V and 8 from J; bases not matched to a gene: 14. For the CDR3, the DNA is TGTGCCAGCACGGGAGAGGGCGAGGGGAGGGATGAGCAGTTCTTC. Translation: CASTGEGEGRDEQFF.

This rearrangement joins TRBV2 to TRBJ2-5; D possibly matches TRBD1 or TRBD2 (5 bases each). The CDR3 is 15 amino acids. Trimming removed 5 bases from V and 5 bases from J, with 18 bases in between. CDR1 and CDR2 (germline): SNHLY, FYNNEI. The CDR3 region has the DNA TGTGCCAGCAGTCCGGGGACCGCTATTCCGGAGACCCAGTACTTC. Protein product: CASSPGTAIPETQYF.

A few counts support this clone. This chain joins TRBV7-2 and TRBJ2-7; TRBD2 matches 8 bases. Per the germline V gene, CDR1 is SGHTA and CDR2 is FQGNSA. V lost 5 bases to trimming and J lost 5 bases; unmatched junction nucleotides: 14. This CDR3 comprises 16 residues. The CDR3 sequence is CASSPLPGAGVNEQYF. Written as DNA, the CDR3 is TGTGCCAGCAGCCCCCTCCCGGGAGCGGGAGTCAACGAGCAGTACTTC.

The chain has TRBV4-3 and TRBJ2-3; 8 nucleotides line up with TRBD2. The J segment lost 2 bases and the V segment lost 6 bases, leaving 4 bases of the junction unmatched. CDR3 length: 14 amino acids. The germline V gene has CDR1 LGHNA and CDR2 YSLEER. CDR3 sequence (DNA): TGCGCCAGCAGATCGGGGGGGGACACAGATACGCAGTATTTT. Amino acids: CASRSGGDTDTQYF.

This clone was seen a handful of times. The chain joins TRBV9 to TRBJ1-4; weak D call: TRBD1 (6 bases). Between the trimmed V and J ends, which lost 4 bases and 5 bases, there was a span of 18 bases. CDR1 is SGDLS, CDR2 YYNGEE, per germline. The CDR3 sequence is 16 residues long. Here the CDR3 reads CASSPGVGTGNEKLFF. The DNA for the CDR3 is TGTGCCAGCAGCCCAGGGGTTGGGACGGGGAATGAAAAACTGTTTTTT.

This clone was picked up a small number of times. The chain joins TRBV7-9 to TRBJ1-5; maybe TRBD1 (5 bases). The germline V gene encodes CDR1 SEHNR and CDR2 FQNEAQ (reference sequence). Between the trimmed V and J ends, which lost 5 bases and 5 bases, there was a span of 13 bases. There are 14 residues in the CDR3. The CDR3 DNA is TGTGCCAGCAGCCCCTCCGGGACCTATCAGCCCCAGCATTTT. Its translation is CASSPSGTYQPQHF.

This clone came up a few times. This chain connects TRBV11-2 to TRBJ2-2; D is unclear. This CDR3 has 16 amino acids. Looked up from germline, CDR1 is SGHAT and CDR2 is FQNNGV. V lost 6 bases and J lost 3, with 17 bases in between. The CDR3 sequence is CASRPPGGLDTGELFF. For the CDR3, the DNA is TGTGCCAGCAGACCTCCTGGTGGGCTAGACACCGGGGAGCTGTTTTTT.

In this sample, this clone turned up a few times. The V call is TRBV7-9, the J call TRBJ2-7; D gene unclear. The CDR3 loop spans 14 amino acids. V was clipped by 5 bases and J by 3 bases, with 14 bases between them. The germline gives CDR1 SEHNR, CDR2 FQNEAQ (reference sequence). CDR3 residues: CASSPVWGRYEQYF. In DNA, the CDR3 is TGTGCCAGCAGCCCCGTTTGGGGTCGCTACGAGCAGTACTTC.

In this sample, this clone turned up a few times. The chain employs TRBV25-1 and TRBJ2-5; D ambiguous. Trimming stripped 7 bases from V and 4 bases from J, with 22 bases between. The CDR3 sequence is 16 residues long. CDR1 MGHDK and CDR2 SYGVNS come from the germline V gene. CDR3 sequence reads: CASTPDLAAKGETQYF. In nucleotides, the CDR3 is TGTGCCAGCACCCCTGATCTTGCAGCCAAAGGAGAGACCCAGTACTTC.

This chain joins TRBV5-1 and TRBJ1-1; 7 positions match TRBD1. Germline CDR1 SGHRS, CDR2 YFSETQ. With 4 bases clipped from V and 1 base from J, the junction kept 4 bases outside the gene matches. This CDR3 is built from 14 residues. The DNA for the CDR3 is TGCGCCAGCAGCCCGTGGGACAGGAACACTGAAGCTTTCTTT. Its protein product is CASSPWDRNTEAFF.

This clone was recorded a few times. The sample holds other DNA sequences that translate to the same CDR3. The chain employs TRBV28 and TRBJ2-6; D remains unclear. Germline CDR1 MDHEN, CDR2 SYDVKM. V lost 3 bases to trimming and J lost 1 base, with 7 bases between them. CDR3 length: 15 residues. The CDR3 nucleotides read TGTGCCAGCAGTTTGATAGGGTCTGGGGCCAACGTCCTGACTTTC. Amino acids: CASSLIGSGANVLTF.

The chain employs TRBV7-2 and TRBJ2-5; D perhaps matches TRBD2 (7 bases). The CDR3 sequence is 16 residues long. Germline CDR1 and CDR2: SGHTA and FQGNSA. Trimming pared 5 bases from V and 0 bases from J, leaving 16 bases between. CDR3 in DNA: TGTGCCAGCAGCCGGGGGCTAGCGGTCTACCAAGAGACCCAGTACTTC. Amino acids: CASSRGLAVYQETQYF.

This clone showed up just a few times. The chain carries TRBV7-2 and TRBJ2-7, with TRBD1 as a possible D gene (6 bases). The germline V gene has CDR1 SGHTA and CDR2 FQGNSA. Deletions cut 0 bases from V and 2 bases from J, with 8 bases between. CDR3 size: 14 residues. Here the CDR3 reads CASSLAGGAYEQYF. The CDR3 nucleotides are TGTGCCAGCAGCTTAGCAGGGGGTGCCTACGAGCAGTACTTC.

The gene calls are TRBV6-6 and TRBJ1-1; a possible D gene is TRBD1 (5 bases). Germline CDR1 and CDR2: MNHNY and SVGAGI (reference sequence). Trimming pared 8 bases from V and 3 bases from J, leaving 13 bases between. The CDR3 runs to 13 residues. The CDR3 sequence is CASQGYRYTEAFF. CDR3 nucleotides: TGTGCCAGCCAGGGATACAGGTACACTGAAGCTTTCTTT.